This T cell receptor (beta chain) derives from a study of T cell responses to AZD1222 COVID-19 vaccine. V was clipped by 5 bases and J by 0 bases, with 7 bases between them. This CDR3 comprises 13 residues. Sequencing used immunoSEQ multiplex PCR; TCRdb keeps in-frame clones, though not all of them. The table lists approximately 100,000 clones, roughly nine tenths of them singletons, with roughly 4.9% in the top ten. As to this clone: Its antigen remains unknown.

Study observations and caveats: Spike-spanning, vaccine-associated CD4 TCRs were dominant at 160-218 and 743-854. Within unmutated variant regions lay the reported targets of nearly half of spike-specific TCRs. Only a handful of AZD1222 recipients were seropositive at baseline.

This sequence was found in an adult who received the AZD1222 COVID-19 vaccine. The chain links TRBV12-3 or TRBV12-4 to TRBJ1-1; D is undetermined. Sequenced material: peripheral blood, taken 28 days after the second AZD1222 dose. CDR3 loop: CASSTVLNTEAFF. Here the CDR3 DNA reads TGTGCCAGCAGTACCGTGTTGAACACTGAAGCTTTCTTT.